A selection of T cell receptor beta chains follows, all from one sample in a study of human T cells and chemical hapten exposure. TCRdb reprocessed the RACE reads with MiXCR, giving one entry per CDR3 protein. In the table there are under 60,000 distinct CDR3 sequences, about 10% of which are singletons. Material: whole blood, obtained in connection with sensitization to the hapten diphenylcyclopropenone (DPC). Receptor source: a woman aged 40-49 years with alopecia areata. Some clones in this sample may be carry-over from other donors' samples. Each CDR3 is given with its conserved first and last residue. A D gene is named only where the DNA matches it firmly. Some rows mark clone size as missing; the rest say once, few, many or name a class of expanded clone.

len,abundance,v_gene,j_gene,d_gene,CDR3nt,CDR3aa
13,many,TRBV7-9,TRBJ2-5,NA,TGTGCCAGCAGCTTAATAAACGGAGAGACCCAGTACTTC,CASSLINGETQYF
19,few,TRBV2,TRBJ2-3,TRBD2,TGTGCCAGCAGCCCCGGGACTAGCGGGGGGTCCCCCAGCACAGATACGCAGTATTTT,CASSPGTSGGSPSTDTQYF
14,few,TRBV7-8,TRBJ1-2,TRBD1,TGTGCCAGCAGCCTACAGGGGGGTGACTATGGCTACACCTTC,CASSLQGGDYGYTF
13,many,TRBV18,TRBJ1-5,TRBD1,TGTGCCAGCTCACCGGGACAGGGTCAGCCCCAGCATTTT,CASSPGQGQPQHF
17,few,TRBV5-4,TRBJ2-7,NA,TGCGCCAGCAGCTTGACCCCCAGTCAAGTTTCGTCCTACGAGCAGTACTTC,CASSLTPSQVSSYEQYF
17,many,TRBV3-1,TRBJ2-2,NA,TGTGCCAGCAGCCAAGTACTTAGGCAGGGGAACACCGGGGAGCTGTTTTTT,CASSQVLRQGNTGELFF
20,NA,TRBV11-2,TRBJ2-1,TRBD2,TGTGCCAGCAGCTTACCCCTTCCCAGGGAACTAGCGGGAGATTACAATGAGCAGTTCTTC,CASSLPLPRELAGDYNEQFF
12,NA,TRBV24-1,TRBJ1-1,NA,TGTGCCACCAGTGACTTGGGGGGAAAAGCTTTCTTT,CATSDLGGKAFF
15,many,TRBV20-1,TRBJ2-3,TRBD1,TGCAGTGCTTACCCCGGGACAGGGGGCACAGATACGCAGTATTTT,CSAYPGTGGTDTQYF
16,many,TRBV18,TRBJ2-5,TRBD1,TGTGCCAGCTCACGCCCCCTCTTGGACAGGGGGGAGACCCAGTACTTC,CASSRPLLDRGETQYF
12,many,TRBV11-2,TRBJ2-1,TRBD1,TGTGCCAGCAGAGGACAGGGCGATGAGCAGTTCTTC,CASRGQGDEQFF
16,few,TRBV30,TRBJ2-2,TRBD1,TGTGCCTGGACGCGAACAGGGGGCTCGGACACCGGGGAGCTGTTTTTT,CAWTRTGGSDTGELFF
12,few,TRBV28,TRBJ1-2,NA,TGTGCCAGCAGTTTCCTGGCAGGGTGGAACACCTTC,CASSFLAGWNTF
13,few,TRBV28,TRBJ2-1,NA,TGTGCCACCTTGACACATTCCTACAATGAGCAGTTCTTC,CATLTHSYNEQFF
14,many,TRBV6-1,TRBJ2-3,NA,TGTGCCAGCAGCGGAGGGGCCGGGACAGATACGCAGTATTTT,CASSGGAGTDTQYF
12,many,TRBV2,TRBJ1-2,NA,TGTGCCACCGGGCTGAACAGGGACGGCTACACCTTC,CATGLNRDGYTF
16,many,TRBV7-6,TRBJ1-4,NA,TGTGCCAGCAGCTCCTCCGGGCCTGGTGCTAATGAAAAACTGTTTTTT,CASSSSGPGANEKLFF
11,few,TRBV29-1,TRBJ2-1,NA,TGCAGCGTTGAAGCAGGACTTGAGCAGTTCTTC,CSVEAGLEQFF
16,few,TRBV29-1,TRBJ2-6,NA,TGCAGCGCTGGCCGGGACACAAGCTCTGGGGCCAACGTCCTGACTTTC,CSAGRDTSSGANVLTF
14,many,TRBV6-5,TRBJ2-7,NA,TGTGCCAGCAGTTACGGAAGAGAACTCTACGAGCAGTACTTC,CASSYGRELYEQYF
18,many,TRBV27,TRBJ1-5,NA,TGTGCCAGCAGTCCACTACAGTCGTCCCGCAGGAAGGATCAGCCCCAGCATTTT,CASSPLQSSRRKDQPQHF
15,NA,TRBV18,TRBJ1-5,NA,TGTGCCAGCTCACCACGACAGGATAGCAATCAGCCCCAGCATTTT,CASSPRQDSNQPQHF
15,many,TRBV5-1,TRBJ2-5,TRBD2,TGCGCCAGCAGCTCGTCCCTAGCGGGAGATGAGACCCAGTACTTC,CASSSSLAGDETQYF
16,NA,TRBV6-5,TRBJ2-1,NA,TGTGCCAGCAGTTACGTCCGGACAGACTCCTACAATGAGCAGTTCTTC,CASSYVRTDSYNEQFF
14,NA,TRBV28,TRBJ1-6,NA,TGTGCCAGCAGGTTACTTGGGGGCCATTCACCCCTCCACTTT,CASRLLGGHSPLHF
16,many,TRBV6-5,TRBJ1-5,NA,TGTGCCAGCAGCCTCGAGGGGCCGTATAGCAATCAGCCCCAGCATTTT,CASSLEGPYSNQPQHF
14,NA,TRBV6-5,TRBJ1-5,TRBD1,TGTGCCAGCAGTAAATGGACAGGGTATCAGCCCCAGCATTTT,CASSKWTGYQPQHF
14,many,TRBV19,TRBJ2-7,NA,TGTGCCAGTAGTATAGAGGGTGTACCCTACGAGCAGTACTTC,CASSIEGVPYEQYF
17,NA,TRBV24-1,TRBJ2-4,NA,TGTGCCACCAAGAGAGATACCGGCTTACTAGCCAAAAACATTCAGTACTTC,CATKRDTGLLAKNIQYF
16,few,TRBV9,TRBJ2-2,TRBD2,TGTGCCAGCAGCGAAGGGCTAGCGGGGATCACCGGGGAGCTGTTTTTT,CASSEGLAGITGELFF
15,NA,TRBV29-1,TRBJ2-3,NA,TGCAGCGTTGAAGACGACGCGAGGGGCACAGATACGCAGTATTTT,CSVEDDARGTDTQYF
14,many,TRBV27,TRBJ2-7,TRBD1,TGTGCCAGCACCACGCCGGGACAGCCTTCGGTCAAGCACTTC,CASTTPGQPSVKHF
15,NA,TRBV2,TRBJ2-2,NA,TGTGCCAGCAGTGCACGGAGGGGTAACACCGGGGAGCTGTTTTTT,CASSARRGNTGELFF
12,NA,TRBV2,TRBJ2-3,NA,TGTGCCAGCAGTCTGATGGCAGATACGCAGTATTTT,CASSLMADTQYF
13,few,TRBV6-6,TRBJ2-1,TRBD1,TGTGCCAGCAGACAGGGGGGAAGCAATGAGCAGTTCTTC,CASRQGGSNEQFF
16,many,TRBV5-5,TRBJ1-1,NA,TGTGCCAGCAGCTTGGGCAGGGCGCCCCCGGGCACTGAAGCTTTCTTT,CASSLGRAPPGTEAFF
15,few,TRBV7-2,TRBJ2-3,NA,TGTGCCAGCAGCTTAGATGCTAGCAGGTCAGATACGCAGTATTTT,CASSLDASRSDTQYF
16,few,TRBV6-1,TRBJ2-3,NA,TGTGCCAGCAGTGAAGGGGGAGGGGGGTTACCAGATACGCAGTATTTT,CASSEGGGGLPDTQYF
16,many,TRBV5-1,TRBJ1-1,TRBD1,TGCGCCAGCAGCTACGGACAGGGGTGGGCATACACTGAAGCTTTCTTT,CASSYGQGWAYTEAFF
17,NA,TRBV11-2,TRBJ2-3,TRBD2,TGTGCCAGCAGCTTCGCACCGGGACTAGAAGTTGCAGATACGCAGTATTTT,CASSFAPGLEVADTQYF